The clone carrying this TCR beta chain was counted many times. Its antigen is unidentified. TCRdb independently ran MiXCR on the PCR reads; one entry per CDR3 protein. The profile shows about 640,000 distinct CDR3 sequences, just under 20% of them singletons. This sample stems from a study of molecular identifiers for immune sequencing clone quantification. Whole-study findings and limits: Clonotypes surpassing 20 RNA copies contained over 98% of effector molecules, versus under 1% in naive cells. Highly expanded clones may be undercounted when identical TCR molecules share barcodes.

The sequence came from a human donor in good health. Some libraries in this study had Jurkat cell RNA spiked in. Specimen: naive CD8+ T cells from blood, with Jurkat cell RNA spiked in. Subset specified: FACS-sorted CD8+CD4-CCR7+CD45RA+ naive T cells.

The CDR3 nucleotides read TGCAGCGTTTCTGGGACTAGCGCGTACAATGAGCAGTTCTTC. Translation: CSVSGTSAYNEQFF. J is TRBJ2-1 and V is TRBV29-1; 10 bases fit TRBD2. Germline V gives CDR1 SQVTM, CDR2 ANQGSEA. This CDR3 is built from 14 residues. Unmatched junction bases numbered 5, after V lost 5 bases and J lost 4 bases.